Following are 21 T cell receptor beta chains from one sample sequenced in a study of T cell responses to AZD1222 COVID-19 vaccine. Using immunoSEQ multiplex PCR, the repertoire was profiled, and TCRdb retains in-frame clones only, with some absent. The table has 250,000 or so clones, over 85% seen once. The sample here was peripheral blood, taken on day 0 of AZD1222 vaccination. The receptors come from an adult in good health.

The chain combines TRBV28 with TRBJ1-2; D is unclear. The CDR3 loop spans 14 amino acids. V was trimmed by 5 bases and J by 4 bases, leaving 14 bases between them. CDR1 and CDR2 (germline): MDHEN, SYDVKM. The CDR3 loop is CASSIPPGIYGYTF. DNA of the CDR3: TGTGCCAGCAGTATCCCCCCGGGGATCTATGGCTACACCTTC.

This clone was picked up one time. This sequence joins TRBV25-1 and TRBJ1-6; 7 nucleotides line up with TRBD1. Germline V gene sequence: CDR1 MGHDK, CDR2 SYGVNS. The CDR3 consists of 13 residues. Written as DNA, the CDR3 is TGTGCTACACAGGGGTCGGGTAATTCACCCCTCCACTTT. It codes for CATQGSGNSPLHF.

This clone has just one count. The gene calls are TRBV12-3 or TRBV12-4 and TRBJ1-1, with D hard to call. The CDR3 is 13 amino acids. Trimming removed 5 bases from V and 2 bases from J, with 9 bases in between. The CDR3 region is CASSHGRNTEAFF. The CDR3 DNA reads as TGTGCCAGCAGTCACGGCCGTAACACTGAAGCTTTCTTT.

The chain couples TRBV6-2 or TRBV6-3 to TRBJ2-1; 7 bases fit TRBD1. V trimming: 5 bases; J trimming: 5 bases; junction bases outside the gene matches: 12. The CDR3 is made up of 16 amino acids. Germline V gives CDR1 MNHEY, CDR2 SVGEGT. The CDR3 DNA follows: TGTGCCAGCAGTCTGACAGGGACCTTCGGTCACAATGAGCAGTTCTTC. It yields the protein CASSLTGTFGHNEQFF.

The V call is TRBV2, the J call TRBJ2-1, with D uncertain. Germline-derived CDR1 and CDR2 are SNHLY and FYNNEI. The CDR3 has 13 amino acids. Trimming pared 10 bases from V and 3 bases from J, leaving 13 bases between. The DNA of the CDR3 is TGTGCCACTCAACCTCAGTTCTACAATGAGCAGTTCTTC. Translation: CATQPQFYNEQFF.

The J gene is TRBJ1-1, the V gene TRBV5-1; 11 bases are a match to TRBD1. J gave up 11 bases and V 1 base, and 16 bases lay outside the gene matches. Per germline, CDR1 SGHRS and CDR2 YFSETQ. This CDR3 is 17 amino acids long. The CDR3 loop reads CASSLRDRGTGLLMAFF. The CDR3 DNA reads TGCGCCAGCAGCTTGAGGGACAGGGGGACGGGACTTTTAATGGCTTTCTTT.

In its sample, this clone was seen a few times. This sequence joins TRBV5-1 and TRBJ1-1; D unresolved. In germline, CDR1 is SGHRS, CDR2 YFSETQ. Between the trimmed V and J ends, which lost 0 bases and 3 bases, there was a span of 12 bases. This CDR3 contains 15 residues. The CDR3 protein is CASSLVIGVDTEAFF. CDR3 bases: TGCGCCAGCAGCTTGGTAATTGGGGTTGACACTGAAGCTTTCTTT.

The chain is built from TRBV28 and TRBJ1-1; D is undetermined. V was cut by 3 bases and J by 0 bases, with 8 bases left in between. CDR1 and CDR2 from the germline V gene are MDHEN and SYDVKM. This CDR3 has 14 residues. The CDR3 is CASSLAVMNTEAFF. The CDR3 DNA reads TGTGCCAGCAGTTTGGCAGTTATGAACACTGAAGCTTTCTTT.

The chain uses TRBV28 and TRBJ1-2, with a possible D match to TRBD1 (6 bases). The CDR3 is 15 residues long. The V end was cut by 6 bases, the J end by 7 bases, with 21 bases between. Germline-derived CDR1 and CDR2 are MDHEN and SYDVKM. The CDR3 is CASRTVGQSSFGYTF. Here the CDR3 DNA reads TGTGCCAGCAGAACCGTAGGACAGAGTAGTTTTGGCTACACCTTC.

The rearrangement joins TRBV7-9 to TRBJ1-1, with 8 bases aligning to TRBD1. Germline V gene lookup returns CDR1 SEHNR and CDR2 FQNEAQ (reference sequence). The CDR3 is 16 amino acids. The V and J ends lost 4 bases and 3 bases, in that order; junction bases with no gene match: 10. CDR3 protein: CASSSAGGPEYTEAFF. CDR3 sequence (DNA): TGTGCCAGCAGCTCCGCAGGGGGCCCGGAGTACACTGAAGCTTTCTTT.

This clone was counted a single time. The chain is built from TRBV7-3 and TRBJ2-2; tentatively, D is TRBD1 or TRBD2 (5 bases each). Germline loops: CDR1 SGHTA, CDR2 FQGTGA. V was pared by 5 bases and J by 8 bases, with 12 bases between. CDR3 size: 13 residues. The CDR3 coding sequence is TGTGCCAGCAGCCACGGGGCCGCGGGGGAGCTGTTTTTT. Its protein is CASSHGAAGELFF.

The chain has TRBV4-3 and TRBJ1-2, with D unclear. V was pared by 4 bases and J by 4 bases, with 13 bases between. The CDR3 sequence is 14 residues long. The V gene's germline CDR1 is LGHNA and CDR2 YSLEER. The CDR3 DNA sequence: TGCGCCAGCAGCCCGGACCGAGCCTCCTATGGCTACACCTTC. Translated: CASSPDRASYGYTF.

The chain joins TRBV24-1 to TRBJ2-1; 11 nucleotides line up with TRBD1. V was clipped by 3 bases and J by 4 bases; unmatched bases: 10. The CDR3 extends over 18 amino acids. The germline CDR1 and CDR2 sequences are KGHDR and SFDVKD. The CDR3 DNA is TGTGCCACCAGTGATCTACCAACCGGGACAGGGGGATACAATGAGCAGTTCTTC. This sequence encodes CATSDLPTGTGGYNEQFF.

J is TRBJ2-2 and V is TRBV5-4, with a weak D call TRBD2 (6 bases). The length of the CDR3 is 13 residues. The germline V gene encodes CDR1 SGHNT and CDR2 YYREEE (reference sequence). V was clipped by 2 bases and J by 7 bases, with 9 bases between them. CDR3 protein: CASSFRGNGELFF. The CDR3, as DNA: TGTGCCAGCAGCTTCCGCGGGAACGGGGAGCTGTTTTTT.

This clone was seen only once. The chain joins TRBV24-1 to TRBJ2-1, with D possibly matching TRBD2 (7 bases). V lost 10 bases to trimming and J lost 0 bases, with 18 bases between them. Germline assignment: CDR1 KGHDR and CDR2 SFDVKD. This CDR3 region has 16 residues. CDR3 nucleotides: TGTGCCACTGGGACTTCGGGGGGCAGCTCCTACAATGAGCAGTTCTTC. Protein: CATGTSGGSSYNEQFF.

Comment on this clone: At the DNA level, this CDR3 is encoded by other sequences in the same sample as well. The chain joins TRBV7-2 to TRBJ2-7; 7 positions agree with TRBD2. This CDR3 has 15 amino acids. Per germline, CDR1 SGHTA and CDR2 FQGNSA. Germline trimming cut 1 base from V and 0 bases from J; bases unmatched to any gene: 3. Here the CDR3 DNA reads TGTGCCAGCAGCTTAGGGGGCGGGAGCTCCTACGAGCAGTACTTC. Amino acids: CASSLGGGSSYEQYF.

This chain connects TRBV5-6 to TRBJ2-1; D is uncertain. The germline V gene has CDR1 SGHDT and CDR2 YYEEEE. Trimming stripped 4 bases from V and 6 bases from J, with 8 bases between. The CDR3 has 12 amino acids. CDR3: CASSARLNEQFF. CDR3 nucleotide sequence: TGTGCCAGCAGCGCCCGACTCAATGAGCAGTTCTTC.

The gene calls are TRBV5-1 and TRBJ2-7; TRBD2 agrees at 12 bases. The length of the CDR3 is 18 residues. Trimming at V came to 0 bases and at J to 1 base, leaving 8 bases not matched to a gene. Per the germline V gene, CDR1 is SGHRS and CDR2 is YFSETQ. The CDR3 region has the DNA TGCGCCAGCAGCTTGGTCCTAGCGGGGGGGCTTGGGTCCTACGAGCAGTACTTC. Protein product: CASSLVLAGGLGSYEQYF.

J is TRBJ2-7 and V is TRBV27; D is uncertain. Germline assignment: CDR1 MNHEY and CDR2 SMNVEV (reference sequence). The CDR3 extends over 11 amino acids. The V and J ends lost 2 bases and 9 bases respectively, with 8 bases between them. The CDR3 DNA follows: TGTGCCAGCAGTTTACCCCCTGGGCAGTACTTC. Its protein product is CASSLPPGQYF.

The CDR3 region is CASSSNGPGLEQYF. CDR3 DNA: TGTGCCAGCAGTTCTAACGGCCCAGGGCTCGAGCAGTACTTC. This chain connects TRBV27 to TRBJ2-7; D may be TRBD1 (5 bases). Deletions cut 4 bases from V and 6 bases from J, with 16 bases between. This CDR3 spans 14 amino acids. Germline CDR1 and CDR2: MNHEY and SMNVEV (reference sequence).

The V call is TRBV5-1, the J call TRBJ2-5; 12 nucleotides agree with TRBD1. The CDR3 length is 15 residues. V lost 4 bases, J lost 5 bases, and 6 bases stayed unmatched. Germline CDR1 reads SGHRS; CDR2 reads YFSETQ. The CDR3 spells CASSNGDRGPETQYF. The CDR3 coding sequence is TGCGCCAGCAGCAACGGGGACAGGGGGCCGGAGACCCAGTACTTC.